What follows describes a single T cell receptor (beta chain). The sample comes from a study of blood T cell repertoires in COVID-19. TCRdb keeps only in-frame clones here, not all; method: immunoSEQ multiplex PCR. The sample holds 130,000 to 150,000 clones, about nine tenths seen once. The sequenced sample consisted of peripheral blood. The TCR sequence derives from a human donor in a cohort sampled during active COVID-19.

The CDR3 reads CASSSGRQGAIGGYTF. The DNA for the CDR3 is TGTGCCAGCAGCTCCGGAAGACAGGGGGCGATTGGTGGCTACACCTTC. The chain uses TRBV5-4 and TRBJ1-2, with TRBD1 matching over 10 bases. The length of the CDR3 is 16 residues. Germline V lookup: CDR1 SGHNT, CDR2 YYREEE (reference sequence). The ends lost 3 bases at V and 7 bases at J; junction bases unmatched: 12. Complete variable domain (other parts from reference TRBV5-4 and TRBJ1-2): ETGVTQSPTHLIKTRGQQVTLRCSSQSGHNTVSWYQQALGQGPQFIFQYYREEENGRGNFPPRFSGLQFPNYSSELNVNALELDDSALYLCASSSGRQGAIGGYTFGSGTRLTVV.